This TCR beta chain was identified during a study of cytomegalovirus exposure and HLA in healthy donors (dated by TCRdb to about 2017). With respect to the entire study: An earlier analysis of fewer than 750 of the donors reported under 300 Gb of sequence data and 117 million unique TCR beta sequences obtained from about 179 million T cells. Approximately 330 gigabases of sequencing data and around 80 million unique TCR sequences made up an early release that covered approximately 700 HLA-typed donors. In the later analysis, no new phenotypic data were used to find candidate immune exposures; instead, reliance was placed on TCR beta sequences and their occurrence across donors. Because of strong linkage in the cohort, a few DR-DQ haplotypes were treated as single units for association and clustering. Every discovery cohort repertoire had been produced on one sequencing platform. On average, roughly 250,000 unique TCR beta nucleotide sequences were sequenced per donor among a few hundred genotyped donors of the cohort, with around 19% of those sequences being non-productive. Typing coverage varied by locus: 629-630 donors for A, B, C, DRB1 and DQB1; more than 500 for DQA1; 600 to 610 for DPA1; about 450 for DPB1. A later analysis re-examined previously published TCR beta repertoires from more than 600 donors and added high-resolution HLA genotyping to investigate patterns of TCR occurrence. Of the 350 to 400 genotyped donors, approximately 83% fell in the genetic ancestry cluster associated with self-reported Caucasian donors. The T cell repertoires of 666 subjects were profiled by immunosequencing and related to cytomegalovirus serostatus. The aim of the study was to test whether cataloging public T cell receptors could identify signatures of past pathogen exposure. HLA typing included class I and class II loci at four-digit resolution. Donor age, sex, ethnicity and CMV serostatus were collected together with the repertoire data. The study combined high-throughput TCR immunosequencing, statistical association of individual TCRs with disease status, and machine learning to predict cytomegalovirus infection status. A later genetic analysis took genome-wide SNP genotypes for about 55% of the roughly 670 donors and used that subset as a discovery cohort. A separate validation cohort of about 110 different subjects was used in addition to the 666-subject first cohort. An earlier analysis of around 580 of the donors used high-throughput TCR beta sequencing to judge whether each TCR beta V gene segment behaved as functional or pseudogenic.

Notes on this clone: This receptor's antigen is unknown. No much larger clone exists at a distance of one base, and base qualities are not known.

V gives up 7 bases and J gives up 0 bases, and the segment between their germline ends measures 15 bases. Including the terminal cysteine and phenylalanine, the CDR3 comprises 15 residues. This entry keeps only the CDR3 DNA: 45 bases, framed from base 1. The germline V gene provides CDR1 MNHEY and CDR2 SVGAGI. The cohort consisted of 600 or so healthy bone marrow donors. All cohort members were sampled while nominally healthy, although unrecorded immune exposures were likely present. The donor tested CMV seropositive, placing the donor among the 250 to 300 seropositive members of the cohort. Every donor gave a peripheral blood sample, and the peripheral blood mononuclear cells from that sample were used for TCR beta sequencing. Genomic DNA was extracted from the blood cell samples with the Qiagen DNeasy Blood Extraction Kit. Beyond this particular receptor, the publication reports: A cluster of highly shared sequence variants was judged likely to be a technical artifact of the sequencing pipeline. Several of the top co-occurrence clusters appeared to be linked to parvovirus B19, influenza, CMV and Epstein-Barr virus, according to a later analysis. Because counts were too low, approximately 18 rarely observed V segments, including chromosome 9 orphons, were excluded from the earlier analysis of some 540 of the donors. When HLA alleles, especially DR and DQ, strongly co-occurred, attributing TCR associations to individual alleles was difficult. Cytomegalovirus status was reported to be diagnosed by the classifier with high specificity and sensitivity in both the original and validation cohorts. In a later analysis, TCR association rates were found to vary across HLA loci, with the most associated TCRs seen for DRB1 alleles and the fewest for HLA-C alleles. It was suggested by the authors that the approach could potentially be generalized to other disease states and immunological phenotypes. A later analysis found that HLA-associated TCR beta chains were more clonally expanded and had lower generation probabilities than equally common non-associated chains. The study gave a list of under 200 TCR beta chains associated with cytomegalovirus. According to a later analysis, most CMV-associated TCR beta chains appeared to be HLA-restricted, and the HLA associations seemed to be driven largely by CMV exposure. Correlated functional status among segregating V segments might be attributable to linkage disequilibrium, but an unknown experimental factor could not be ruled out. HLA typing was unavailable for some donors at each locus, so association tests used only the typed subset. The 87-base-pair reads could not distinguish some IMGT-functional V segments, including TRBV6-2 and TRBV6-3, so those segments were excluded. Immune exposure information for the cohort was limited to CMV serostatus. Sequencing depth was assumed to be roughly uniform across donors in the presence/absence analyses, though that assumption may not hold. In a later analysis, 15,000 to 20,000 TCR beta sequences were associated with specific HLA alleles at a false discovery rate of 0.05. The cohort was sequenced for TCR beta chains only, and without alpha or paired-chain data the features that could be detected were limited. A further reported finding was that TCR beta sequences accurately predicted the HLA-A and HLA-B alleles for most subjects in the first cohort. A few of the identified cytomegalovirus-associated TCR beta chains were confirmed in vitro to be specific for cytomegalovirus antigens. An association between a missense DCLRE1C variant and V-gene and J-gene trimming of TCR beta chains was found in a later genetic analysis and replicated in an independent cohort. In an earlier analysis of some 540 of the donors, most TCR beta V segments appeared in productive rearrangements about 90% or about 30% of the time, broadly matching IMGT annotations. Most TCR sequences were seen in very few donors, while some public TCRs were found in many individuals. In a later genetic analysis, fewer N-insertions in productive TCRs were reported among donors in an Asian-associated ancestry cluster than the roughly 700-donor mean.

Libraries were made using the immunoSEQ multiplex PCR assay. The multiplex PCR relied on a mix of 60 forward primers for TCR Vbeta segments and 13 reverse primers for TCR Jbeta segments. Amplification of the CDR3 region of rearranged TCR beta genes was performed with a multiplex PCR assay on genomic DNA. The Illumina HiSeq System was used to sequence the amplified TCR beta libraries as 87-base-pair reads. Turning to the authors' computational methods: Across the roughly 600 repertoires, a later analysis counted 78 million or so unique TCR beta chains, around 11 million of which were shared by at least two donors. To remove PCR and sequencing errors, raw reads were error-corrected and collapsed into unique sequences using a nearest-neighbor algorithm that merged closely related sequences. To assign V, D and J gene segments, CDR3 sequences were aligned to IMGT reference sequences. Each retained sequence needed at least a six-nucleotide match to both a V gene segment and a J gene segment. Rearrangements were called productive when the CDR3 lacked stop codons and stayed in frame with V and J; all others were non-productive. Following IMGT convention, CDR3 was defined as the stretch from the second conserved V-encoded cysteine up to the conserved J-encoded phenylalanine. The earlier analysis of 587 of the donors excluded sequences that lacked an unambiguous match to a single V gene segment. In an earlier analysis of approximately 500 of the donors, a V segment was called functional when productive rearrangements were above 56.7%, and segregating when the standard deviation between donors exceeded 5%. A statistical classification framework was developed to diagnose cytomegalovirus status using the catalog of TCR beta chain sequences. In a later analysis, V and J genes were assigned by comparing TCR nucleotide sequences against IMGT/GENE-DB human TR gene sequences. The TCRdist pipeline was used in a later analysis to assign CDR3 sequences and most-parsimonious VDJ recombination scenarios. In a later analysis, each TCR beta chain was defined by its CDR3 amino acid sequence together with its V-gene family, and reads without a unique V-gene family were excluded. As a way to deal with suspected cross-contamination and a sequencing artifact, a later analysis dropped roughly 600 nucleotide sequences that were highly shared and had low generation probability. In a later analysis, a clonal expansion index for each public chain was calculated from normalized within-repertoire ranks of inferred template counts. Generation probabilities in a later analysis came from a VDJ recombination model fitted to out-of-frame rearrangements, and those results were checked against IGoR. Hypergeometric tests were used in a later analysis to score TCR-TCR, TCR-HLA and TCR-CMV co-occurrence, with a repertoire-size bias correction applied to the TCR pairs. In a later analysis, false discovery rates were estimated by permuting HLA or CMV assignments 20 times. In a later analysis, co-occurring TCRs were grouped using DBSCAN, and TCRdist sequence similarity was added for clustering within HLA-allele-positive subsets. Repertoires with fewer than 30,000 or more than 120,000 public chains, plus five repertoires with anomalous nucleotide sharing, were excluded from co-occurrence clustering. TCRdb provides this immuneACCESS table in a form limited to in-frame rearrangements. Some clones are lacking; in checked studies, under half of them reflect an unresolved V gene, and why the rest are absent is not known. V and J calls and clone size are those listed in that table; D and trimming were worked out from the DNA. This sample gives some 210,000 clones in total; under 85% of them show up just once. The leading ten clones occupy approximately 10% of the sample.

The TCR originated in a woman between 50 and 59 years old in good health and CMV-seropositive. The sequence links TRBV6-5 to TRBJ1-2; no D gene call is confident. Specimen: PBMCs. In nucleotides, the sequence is TGTGCCAGCACTCGAGGAGGAAACTCTAACTATGGCTACACCTTC. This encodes CASTRGGNSNYGYTF.